This TCR beta chain is from a study of cytomegalovirus exposure and HLA in healthy donors. Whole-study findings and limits: In a later analysis, several top co-occurrence clusters appeared linked to parvovirus B19, influenza, CMV and Epstein-Barr virus.

Use of 60 Vbeta and 13 Jbeta primers characterized the PCR. Libraries were prepared by immunoSEQ multiplex PCR; TCRdb keeps only in-frame clonotypes and omits some of them. Among 95,000 to 110,000 clones listed, around 66% were seen once. Comment on this clone: Its antigen is as yet unknown.

V shed 5 bases, J shed 9 bases, and the junction held 8 bases outside the gene matches. CDR3 size: 14 residues. Germline lookup yields CDR1 PRHDT and CDR2 FYEKMQ (reference sequence). The specimen was PBMCs. The chain employs TRBV13 and TRBJ2-1; TRBD2 matches at 9 bases. The source of this sequence is a woman aged 50 to 60 in good health and CMV-seronegative. The DNA for the CDR3 is TGTGCCAGCAGCCAAATAGCGGGAGCAGTTGAGCAGTTCTTC. It specifies CASSQIAGAVEQFF.